This TCR beta chain was documented in a study of blood T cell repertoires in COVID-19 (dated by TCRdb to about 2020). As for the study more broadly: Samples covering the acute and convalescent phases of COVID-19 were provided by collaborators in the United States, Italy and Spain. The prospective study material was composed of cDNA or gDNA derived from T cells, B-cell-depleted T cells, or PBMCs. Subjects who had been exposed to COVID-19, were actively infected with it, or had recovered from it provided the deeply sampled blood TCRbeta repertoires that made up the dataset. The repertoires were made available in a free public database intended to serve as a resource for research on the immune response to SARS-CoV-2. Samples came from the ongoing ImmuneRACE study (first 160 participants) plus 1,254 subjects from 6 global collaborators. Nearly every sample came with metadata listing a de-identified subject ID, COVID-19 status, age in years and sex. Where available, HLA class I and class II types were taken from metadata supplied by the sample provider and were not determined by assay-based typing. The full study reports these points: How much clinical and demographic metadata was included differed by source and by participant, and the metadata was provided uncurated.

CDR1 KGHSH and CDR2 LQKENI are derived from the germline V gene. The V end loses 6 bases and the J end loses 6 bases, and a stretch of 17 bases separates them. From cysteine to phenylalanine, the CDR3 is 15 amino acids long. Just the 45-base CDR3 DNA is kept, in frame starting at base 1. With respect to this clone: What antigen it recognizes has not been identified. Within one base of it there is no much larger clone, and no base qualities were kept.

Each collaborating institution followed its own protocols to collect whole blood in K2EDTA tubes. For TCRbeta analysis, collaborators shipped samples as frozen whole blood, isolated PBMCs, or DNA extracted from either of those sample types. TCRbeta CDR3 regions were amplified from genomic DNA by means of the immunoSEQ Assay, a bias-controlled multiplex PCR. Per the authors' processing: Within the assay, amplification of reference gene primers was used to estimate how many nucleated cells each sample contained. To quantify the absolute abundance of each unique TCRbeta CDR3 rearrangement, sequence reads were collapsed and filtered. Productive Simpson clonality was computed per sample as the square root of Simpson's diversity index over productive rearrangements. The table was pulled from immuneACCESS by TCRdb, which kept in-frame rearrangements only. Such tables lose some clones; where checked, under half of the loss comes from unresolved V genes, and the rest has no known cause. V, J and clone size reflect that table, while D and trimming were determined from the DNA. Counted in this sample were about 140,000 clones; more than 75% of them appeared once. Jointly, the top ten make up less than 6.5% of the sample.

Sequenced material: peripheral blood. Here the chain combines TRBV18 and TRBJ2-2; the D gene is perhaps TRBD2, on 6 matching bases. This TCR derives from a human donor in a cohort sampled during active COVID-19. The encoded CDR3 is CASSPYTSRAGELFF. The DNA sequence follows: TGTGCCAGCTCGCCATATACTAGCCGAGCCGGGGAGCTGTTTTTT.